This TCR beta chain was identified in a study of blood T cell repertoires in COVID-19. The CDR3 is 14 residues long. With 5 bases clipped from V and 1 base from J, the junction kept 4 bases outside the gene matches. Germline V lookup: CDR1 SGHDT, CDR2 YYEEEE. In the original workflow: Reference gene primer amplification gave estimated nucleated cell counts. Method: immunoSEQ multiplex PCR; TCRdb's copy keeps in-frame clones and lacks some. That table is the source of V, J and clone size, and D and trimming were worked out from the DNA. The sample has under 200,000 clones; approximately 90% are singletons.

This sequence joins TRBV5-6 and TRBJ2-7; 9 bases fit TRBD1. The sequenced sample was peripheral blood. The clonotype comes from a man younger than 35 with COVID-19, enrolled during active disease. CDR3 in amino acids: CASSFGQGSYEQYF. In nucleotides, the CDR3 is TGTGCCAGCAGTTTTGGACAGGGGTCCTACGAGCAGTACTTC. The whole variable domain, filled in from reference TRBV5-6 and TRBJ2-7, reads DAGVTQSPTHLIKTRGQQVTLRCSPKSGHDTVSWYQQALGQGPQFIFQYYEEEERQRGNFPDRFSGHQFPNYSSELNVNALLLGDSALYLCASSFGQGSYEQYFGPGTRLTVT.